The entry below gives a single T cell receptor beta chain sequence along with its context. The antigen remains unidentified. CDR1 and CDR2 from the germline V gene are SGHRS and YFSETQ. The CDR3 extends over 14 amino acids. Deletions cut 4 bases from V and 3 bases from J, with 11 bases between. The record originates from a study of blood T cells in healthy people across ages. Whole-study results and caveats: Researchers report that TCR beta diversity correlated strongly with naive T cell percentage.

PCR was performed a second time for about 7 to 11 cycles using a sample-barcoded 5' primer and a J-beta primer mix. Each CDR3 protein gets one entry after TCRdb re-called the 5' RACE reads with MiXCR. The profile shows some 890,000 distinct CDR3 sequences, 25% to 35% of them singletons. These data also formed part of another study, on T cells of mothers and their children. That paper states: Reverse transcription into cDNA received all extracted RNA, at about 1.5 ug per 15 ul.

Material for sequencing was blood. The gene calls are TRBV5-1 and TRBJ1-5, with D hard to call. This TCR came from a woman aged 40 to 50 in good health. The CDR3 protein is CASSPSGDNQPQHF. CDR3 in DNA: TGCGCCAGCAGCCCTTCCGGGGACAATCAGCCCCAGCATTTT.